Each of the 12 T cell receptor beta chains below was sequenced from the same sample in a study of blood T cell repertoires in COVID-19. The assay was immunoSEQ multiplex PCR, and TCRdb's table has in-frame clones only and misses some. The sample has about 170,000 clones; approximately 84% are singletons. Specimen: peripheral blood. These receptors were collected from an elderly woman with COVID-19, enrolled during active disease.

This clone has only a few counts. The chain recombines TRBV24-1 with TRBJ2-1; TRBD2 agrees at 7 bases. Germline V gives CDR1 KGHDR, CDR2 SFDVKD. This CDR3 is 14 amino acids long. Trimming took 7 bases from V and 7 from J; bases not matched to a gene: 9. The CDR3 bases are TGTGCCACCAGGGCGGGAGTGATGGGAAATGAGCAGTTCTTC. It yields the protein CATRAGVMGNEQFF.

The chain employs TRBV7-8 and TRBJ2-3; weak D call: TRBD2 (5 bases). Trimming stripped 1 base from V and 4 bases from J, with 15 bases between. The germline V gene encodes CDR1 SGHVS and CDR2 FQNEAQ. The CDR3 loop spans 16 amino acids. In DNA, the CDR3 is TGTGCCAGCAGCTTAGTACTGAGCCGGGGTGCAGATACGCAGTATTTT. As protein: CASSLVLSRGADTQYF.

The CDR3 loop is CAISNRDRGPTEAFF. The DNA for the CDR3 is TGTGCCATCAGTAACCGGGACAGGGGGCCCACTGAAGCTTTCTTT. V usage is TRBV10-3 and J usage is TRBJ1-1; 12 positions agree with TRBD1. J was trimmed by 4 bases and V by 5 bases; bases with no gene match: 5. CDR3 size: 15 residues. Germline V gene sequence: CDR1 ENHRY, CDR2 SYGVKD.

The rearrangement links TRBV4-1 to TRBJ2-1; TRBD2 matches at 12 bases. Germline V gives CDR1 MGHRA, CDR2 YSYEKL. Trimming cost V 3 bases and J 1 base; bases outside gene matches: 7. This CDR3 comprises 18 residues. CDR3 amino acids: CASSQRLAGEGSYNEQFF. CDR3 nucleotides: TGCGCCAGCAGCCAGAGACTAGCGGGAGAGGGGTCCTACAATGAGCAGTTCTTC.

The chain recombines TRBV5-5 with TRBJ2-6; no clear D gene. The CDR3 spans 16 residues. The germline V gene encodes CDR1 SGHKS and CDR2 YYEKEE (reference sequence). The ends were cut back, 2 bases at V and 0 bases at J, with 9 bases in the middle. The chain's CDR3 is CASSFRHSSGANVLTF. CDR3 bases: TGTGCCAGCAGCTTTCGACATTCCTCTGGGGCCAACGTCCTGACTTTC.

The chain combines TRBV18 with TRBJ2-5; TRBD1 might be the D (5 bases). The length of the CDR3 is 13 residues. Trimming stripped 1 base from V and 2 bases from J, with 5 bases between. Germline V lookup: CDR1 KGHSH, CDR2 LQKENI. The CDR3 loop reads CASSPQGQETQYF. CDR3 nucleotide sequence: TGTGCCAGCTCACCACAGGGGCAAGAGACCCAGTACTTC.

This clone was picked up one time. This chain joins TRBV7-9 and TRBJ2-3, with 8 bases lining up with TRBD2. The germline V gene encodes CDR1 SEHNR and CDR2 FQNEAQ (reference sequence). The CDR3 loop spans 15 amino acids. The V gene end was trimmed by 1 base and the J gene end by 1 base; junction bases not matched to a gene: 1. CDR3 amino acids: CASSLGAGGTDTQYF. The CDR3 bases are TGTGCCAGCAGCTTAGGAGCGGGAGGCACAGATACGCAGTATTTT.

The chain carries TRBV4-3 and TRBJ2-7, with D possibly matching TRBD1 (6 bases). V dropped 5 bases and J dropped 0 bases, with 20 bases sitting between them. The CDR3 contains 17 residues. The germline V gene encodes CDR1 LGHNA and CDR2 YSLEER. CDR3 in amino acids: CASSENNSDSVSYEQYF. Here the CDR3 DNA reads TGCGCCAGCAGCGAAAATAACTCGGACAGTGTCTCCTACGAGCAGTACTTC.

The chain combines TRBV10-3 with TRBJ2-7, with 9 bases matching TRBD2. CDR3 size: 16 residues. Germline loops: CDR1 ENHRY, CDR2 SYGVKD. The ends lost 3 bases at V and 1 base at J; junction bases unmatched: 7. CDR3 amino acids: CAISDPTSGVSYEQYF. CDR3 sequence (DNA): TGTGCCATCAGTGACCCGACTAGCGGTGTTTCCTACGAGCAGTACTTC.

This chain connects TRBV18 to TRBJ2-7, with 9 positions matching TRBD2. CDR3 length: 16 amino acids. Germline lookup yields CDR1 KGHSH and CDR2 LQKENI. V dropped 3 bases and J dropped 0; count of bases not matched to a gene: 6. CDR3 sequence reads: CASSPPSGRSSYEQYF. Written as DNA, the CDR3 is TGTGCCAGCTCACCGCCCAGCGGGAGGAGCTCCTACGAGCAGTACTTC.

V usage is TRBV7-9 and J usage is TRBJ2-4, with TRBD1 identical over 8 bases. The CDR3 spans 15 residues. V shed 2 bases and J 8 bases; nucleotides not matched to a gene: 8. Germline values: CDR1 SEHNR, CDR2 FQNEAQ (reference sequence). CDR3 region: CASSLRQGAADIQYF. As DNA, the CDR3 is TGTGCCAGCAGCTTAAGGCAGGGGGCCGCGGACATTCAGTACTTC. Looking up the rest from reference TRBV7-9 and TRBJ2-4 gives the full variable domain: DTGVSQNPRHKITKRGQNVTFRCDPISEHNRLYWYRQTLGQGPEFLTYFQNEAQLEKSRLLSDRFSAERPKGSFSTLEIQRTEQGDSAMYLCASSLRQGAADIQYFGAGTRLSVL.

The chain recombines TRBV28 with TRBJ1-2; D uncertain. The CDR3 is 14 amino acids. Per the germline V gene, CDR1 is MDHEN and CDR2 is SYDVKM. Trimming removed 5 bases at V and 2 bases at J, with 12 bases between. The CDR3 DNA reads TGTGCCAGCAGTCAAAGTATGCAGAACTATGGCTACACCTTC. Protein sequence: CASSQSMQNYGYTF.